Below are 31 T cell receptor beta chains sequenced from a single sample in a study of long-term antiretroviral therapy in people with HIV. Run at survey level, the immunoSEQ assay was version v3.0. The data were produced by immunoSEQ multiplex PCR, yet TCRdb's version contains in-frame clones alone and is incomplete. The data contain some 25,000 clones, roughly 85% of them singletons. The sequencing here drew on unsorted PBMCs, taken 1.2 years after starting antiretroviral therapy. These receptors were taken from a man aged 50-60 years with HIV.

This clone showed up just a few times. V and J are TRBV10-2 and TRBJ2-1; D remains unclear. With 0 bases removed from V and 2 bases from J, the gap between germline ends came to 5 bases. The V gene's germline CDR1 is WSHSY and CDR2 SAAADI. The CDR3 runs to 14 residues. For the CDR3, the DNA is TGCGCCAGCAGTGAGTCAGGGACCTACAATGAGCAGTTCTTC. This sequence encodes CASSESGTYNEQFF.

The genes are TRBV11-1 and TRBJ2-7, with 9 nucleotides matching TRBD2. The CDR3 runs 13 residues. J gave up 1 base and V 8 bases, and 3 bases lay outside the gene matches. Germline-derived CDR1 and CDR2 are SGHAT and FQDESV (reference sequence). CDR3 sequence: CASSSGDSYEQYF. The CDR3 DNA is TGTGCCAGCTCTAGCGGGGATTCCTACGAGCAGTACTTC.

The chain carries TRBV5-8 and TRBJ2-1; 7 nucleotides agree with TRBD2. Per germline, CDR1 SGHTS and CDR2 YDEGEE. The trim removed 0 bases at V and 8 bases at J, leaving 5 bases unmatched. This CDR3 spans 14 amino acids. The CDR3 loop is CASSLEGGMDEQFF. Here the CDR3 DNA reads TGTGCCAGCAGCTTGGAGGGAGGGATGGATGAGCAGTTCTTC.

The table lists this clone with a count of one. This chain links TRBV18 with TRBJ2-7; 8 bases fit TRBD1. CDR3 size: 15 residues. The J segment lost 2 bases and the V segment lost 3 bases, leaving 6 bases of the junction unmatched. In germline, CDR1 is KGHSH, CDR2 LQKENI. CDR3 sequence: CASSPQGQAAYEQYF. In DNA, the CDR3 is TGTGCCAGCTCACCCCAGGGACAGGCGGCCTACGAGCAGTACTTC.

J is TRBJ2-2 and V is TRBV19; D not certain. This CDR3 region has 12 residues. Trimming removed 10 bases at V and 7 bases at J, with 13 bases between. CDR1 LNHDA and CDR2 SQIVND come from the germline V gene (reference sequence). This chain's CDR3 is CATSIGYGELFF. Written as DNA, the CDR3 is TGTGCCACCAGTATAGGGTACGGGGAGCTGTTTTTT.

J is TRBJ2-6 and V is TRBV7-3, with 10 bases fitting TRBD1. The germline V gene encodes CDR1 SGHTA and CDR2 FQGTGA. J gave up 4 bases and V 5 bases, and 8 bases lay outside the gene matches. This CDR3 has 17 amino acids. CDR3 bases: TGTGCCAGCAGCCGTCCCGGGACAGGGGTCGGGGCCAACGTCCTGACTTTC. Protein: CASSRPGTGVGANVLTF.

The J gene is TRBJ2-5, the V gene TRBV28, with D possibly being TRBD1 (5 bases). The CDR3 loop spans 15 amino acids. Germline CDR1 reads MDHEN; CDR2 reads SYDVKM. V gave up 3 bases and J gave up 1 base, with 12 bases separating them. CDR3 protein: CASSFKGAFQETQYF. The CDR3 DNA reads TGTGCCAGCAGTTTCAAAGGGGCATTCCAAGAGACCCAGTACTTC.

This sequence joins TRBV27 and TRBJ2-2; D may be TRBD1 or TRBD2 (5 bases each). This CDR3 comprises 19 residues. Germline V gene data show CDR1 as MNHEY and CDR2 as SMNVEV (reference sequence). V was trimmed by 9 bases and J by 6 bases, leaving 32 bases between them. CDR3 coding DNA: TGTGCCAGAACCCCCCAACGTCTTAGAGGGCAGGGTATATCCGGGGAGCTGTTTTTT. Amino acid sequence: CARTPQRLRGQGISGELFF.

CDR3 protein: CASSLVDSAYEQYF. Written as DNA, the CDR3 is TGCGCCAGCAGCTTAGTGGACAGTGCCTACGAGCAGTACTTC. This rearrangement joins TRBV4-1 to TRBJ2-7; weak D call: TRBD1 (6 bases). This CDR3 has 14 amino acids. From germline, CDR1 is MGHRA and CDR2 YSYEKL. V gave up 5 bases and J gave up 2 bases, with 13 bases separating them.

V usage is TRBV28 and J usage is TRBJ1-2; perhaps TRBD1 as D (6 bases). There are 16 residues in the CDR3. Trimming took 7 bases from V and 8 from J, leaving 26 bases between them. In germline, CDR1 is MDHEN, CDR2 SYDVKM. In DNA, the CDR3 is TGTGCCAGCACTCTTGGTGGGGGGGCGAGGTACTCCGGCTACACCTTC. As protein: CASTLGGGARYSGYTF.

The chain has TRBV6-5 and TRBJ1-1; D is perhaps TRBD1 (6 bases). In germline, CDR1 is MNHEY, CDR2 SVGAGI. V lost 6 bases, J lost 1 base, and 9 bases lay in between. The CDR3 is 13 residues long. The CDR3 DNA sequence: TGTGCCAGCAGCCTACAGGGGAACACTGAAGCTTTCTTT. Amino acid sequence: CASSLQGNTEAFF.

CDR3 sequence reads: CSVKWGEQQFF. Here the CDR3 DNA reads TGCAGTGTAAAGTGGGGTGAACAGCAGTTCTTC. The chain uses TRBV20-1 and TRBJ2-1; D is unclear. Per germline, CDR1 DFQATT and CDR2 SNEGSKA (reference sequence). The CDR3 runs to 11 residues. The V end lost 7 bases, the J end lost 11 bases, and 15 bases lay between the germline ends.

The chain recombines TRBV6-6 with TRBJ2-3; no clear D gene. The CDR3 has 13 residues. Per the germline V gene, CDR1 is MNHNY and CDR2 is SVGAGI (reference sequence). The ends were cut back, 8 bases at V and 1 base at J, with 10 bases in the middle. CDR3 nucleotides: TGTGCCAGCGGCCACCAACGCACAGATACGCAGTATTTT. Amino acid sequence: CASGHQRTDTQYF.

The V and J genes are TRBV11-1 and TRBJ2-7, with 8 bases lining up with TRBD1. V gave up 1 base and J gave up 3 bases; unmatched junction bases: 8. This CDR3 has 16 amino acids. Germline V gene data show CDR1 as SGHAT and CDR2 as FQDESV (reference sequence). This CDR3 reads CASSLGGQEVRYEQYF. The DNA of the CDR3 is TGTGCCAGCAGCTTAGGGGGACAGGAAGTCCGCTACGAGCAGTACTTC.

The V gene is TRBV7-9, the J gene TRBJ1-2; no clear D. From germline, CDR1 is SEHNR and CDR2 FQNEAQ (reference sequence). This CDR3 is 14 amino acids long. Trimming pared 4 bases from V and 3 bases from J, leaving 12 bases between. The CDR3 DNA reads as TGTGCCAGCAGCTCTAGTGGGGATGACTATGGCTACACCTTC. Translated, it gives CASSSSGDDYGYTF.

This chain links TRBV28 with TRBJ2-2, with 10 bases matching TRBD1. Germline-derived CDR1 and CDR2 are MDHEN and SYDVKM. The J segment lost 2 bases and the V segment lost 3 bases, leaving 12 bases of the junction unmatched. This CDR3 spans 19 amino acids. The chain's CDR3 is CASSFRGTGVEGNTGELFF. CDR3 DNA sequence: TGTGCCAGCAGTTTTCGGGGGACAGGGGTAGAAGGAAACACCGGGGAGCTGTTTTTT.

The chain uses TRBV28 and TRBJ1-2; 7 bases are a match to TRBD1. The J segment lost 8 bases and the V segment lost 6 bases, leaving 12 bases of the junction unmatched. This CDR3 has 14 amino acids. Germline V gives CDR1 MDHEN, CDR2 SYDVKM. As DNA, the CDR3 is TGTGCCAGCAGCCCGTATACAGGGGCCAGGGGCTACACCTTC. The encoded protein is CASSPYTGARGYTF.

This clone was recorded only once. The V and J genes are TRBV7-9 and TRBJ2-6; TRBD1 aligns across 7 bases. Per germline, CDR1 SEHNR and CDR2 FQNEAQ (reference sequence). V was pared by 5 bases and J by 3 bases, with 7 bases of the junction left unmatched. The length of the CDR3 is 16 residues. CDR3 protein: CASSPTGFGGANVLTF. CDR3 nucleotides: TGTGCCAGCAGCCCGACAGGGTTTGGTGGGGCCAACGTCCTGACTTTC.

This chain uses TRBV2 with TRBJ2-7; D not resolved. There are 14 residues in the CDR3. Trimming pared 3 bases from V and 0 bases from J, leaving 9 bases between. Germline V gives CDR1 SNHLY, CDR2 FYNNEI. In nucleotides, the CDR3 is TGTGCCAGCAGTGACACTTCCGTCTCCTACGAGCAGTACTTC. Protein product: CASSDTSVSYEQYF.

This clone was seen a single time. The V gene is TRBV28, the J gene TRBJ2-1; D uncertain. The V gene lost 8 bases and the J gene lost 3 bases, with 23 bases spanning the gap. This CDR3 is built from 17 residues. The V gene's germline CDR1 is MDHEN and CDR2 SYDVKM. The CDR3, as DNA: TGTGCCAGCGAGTTTACCCGGTCAGCATCCATCTACAATGAGCAGTTCTTC. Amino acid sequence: CASEFTRSASIYNEQFF.

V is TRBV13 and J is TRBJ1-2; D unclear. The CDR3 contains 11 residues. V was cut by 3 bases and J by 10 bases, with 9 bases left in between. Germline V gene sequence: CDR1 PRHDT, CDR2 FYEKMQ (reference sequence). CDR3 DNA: TGTGCCAGCAGCTTTGGACTGGTCTACACCTTC. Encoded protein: CASSFGLVYTF.

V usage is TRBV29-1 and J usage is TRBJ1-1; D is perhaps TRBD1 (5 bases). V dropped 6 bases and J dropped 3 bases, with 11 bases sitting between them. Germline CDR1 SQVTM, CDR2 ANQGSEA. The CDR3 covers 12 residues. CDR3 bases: TGCAGCGTCCGCTTGGGGGACACTGAAGCTTTCTTT. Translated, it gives CSVRLGDTEAFF. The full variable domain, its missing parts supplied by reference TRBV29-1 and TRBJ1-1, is SAVISQKPSRDICQRGTSLTIQCQVDSQVTMMFWYRQQPGQSLTLIATANQGSEATYESGFVIDKFPISRPNLTFSTLTVSNMSPEDSSIYLCSVRLGDTEAFFGQGTRLTVV.

The CDR3 reads CASSPPESYNEQFF. CDR3 bases: TGTGCCAGCTCACCACCGGAGTCCTACAATGAGCAGTTCTTC. The rearrangement uses TRBV18 and TRBJ2-1; D remains unclear. The CDR3 loop spans 14 amino acids. V was trimmed by 0 bases and J by 1 base, leaving 4 bases between them. Looked up from germline, CDR1 is KGHSH and CDR2 is LQKENI.

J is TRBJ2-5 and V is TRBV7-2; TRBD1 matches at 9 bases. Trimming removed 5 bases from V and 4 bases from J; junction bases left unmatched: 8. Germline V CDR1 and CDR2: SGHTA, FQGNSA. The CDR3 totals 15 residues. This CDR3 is CASSPRTGERETQYF. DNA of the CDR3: TGTGCCAGCAGCCCCCGGACAGGGGAAAGAGAGACCCAGTACTTC.

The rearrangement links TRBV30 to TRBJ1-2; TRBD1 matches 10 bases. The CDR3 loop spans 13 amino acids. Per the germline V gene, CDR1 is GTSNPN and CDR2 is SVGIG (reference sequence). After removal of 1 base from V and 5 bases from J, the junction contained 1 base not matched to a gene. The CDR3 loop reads CAWSGTGGYGYTF. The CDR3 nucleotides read TGTGCCTGGAGTGGGACAGGGGGGTATGGCTACACCTTC.

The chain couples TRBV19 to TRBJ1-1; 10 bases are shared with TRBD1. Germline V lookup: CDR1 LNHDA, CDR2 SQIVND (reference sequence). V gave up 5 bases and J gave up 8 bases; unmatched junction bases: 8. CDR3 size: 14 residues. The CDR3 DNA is TGTGCCAGTAGTTACCTCGGGACAGGGGCGGAAGCTTTCTTT. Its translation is CASSYLGTGAEAFF.

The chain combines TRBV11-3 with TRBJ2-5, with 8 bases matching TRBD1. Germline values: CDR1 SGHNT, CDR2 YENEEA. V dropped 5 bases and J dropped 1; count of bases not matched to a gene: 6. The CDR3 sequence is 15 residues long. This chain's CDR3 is CASSPGQGFQETQYF. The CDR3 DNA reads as TGTGCCAGCAGCCCAGGACAGGGCTTCCAAGAGACCCAGTACTTC. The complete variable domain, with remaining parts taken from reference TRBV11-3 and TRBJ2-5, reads EAGVVQSPRYKIIEKKQPVAFWCNPISGHNTLYWYLQNLGQGPELLIRYENEEAVDDSQLPKDRFSAERLKGVDSTLKIQPAELGDSAVYLCASSPGQGFQETQYFGPGTRLLVL.

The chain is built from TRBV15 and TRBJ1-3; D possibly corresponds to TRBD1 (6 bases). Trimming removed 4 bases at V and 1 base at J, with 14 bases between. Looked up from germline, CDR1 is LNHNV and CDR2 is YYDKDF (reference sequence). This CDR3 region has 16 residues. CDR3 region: CATSTRQVGSGNTIYF. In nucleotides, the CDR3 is TGTGCCACCAGCACCAGACAGGTTGGATCTGGAAACACCATATATTTT.

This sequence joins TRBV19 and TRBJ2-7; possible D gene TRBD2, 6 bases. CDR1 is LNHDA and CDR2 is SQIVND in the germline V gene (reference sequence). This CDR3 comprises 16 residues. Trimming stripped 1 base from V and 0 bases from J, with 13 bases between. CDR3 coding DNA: TGTGCCAGTAGTATAGGGGTAGCGGCGGCCTCCTACGAGCAGTACTTC. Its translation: CASSIGVAAASYEQYF. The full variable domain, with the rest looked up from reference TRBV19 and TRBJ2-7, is DGGITQSPKYLFRKEGQNVTLSCEQNLNHDAMYWYRQDPGQGLRLIYYSQIVNDFQKGDIAEGYSVSREKKESFPLTVTSAQKNPTAFYLCASSIGVAAASYEQYFGPGTRLTVT.

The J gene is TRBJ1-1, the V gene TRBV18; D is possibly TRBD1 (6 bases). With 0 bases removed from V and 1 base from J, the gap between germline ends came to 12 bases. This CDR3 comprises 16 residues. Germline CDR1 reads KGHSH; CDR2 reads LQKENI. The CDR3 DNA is TGTGCCAGCTCACCACCTTCGACAGGTGCGAACACTGAAGCTTTCTTT. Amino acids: CASSPPSTGANTEAFF.

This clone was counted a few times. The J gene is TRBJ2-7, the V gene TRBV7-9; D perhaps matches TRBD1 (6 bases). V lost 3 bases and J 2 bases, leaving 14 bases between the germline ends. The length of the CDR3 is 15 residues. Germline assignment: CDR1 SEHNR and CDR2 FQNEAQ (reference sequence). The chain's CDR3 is CASSFGGTPPYEQYF. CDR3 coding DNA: TGTGCCAGCAGCTTTGGGGGCACCCCTCCCTACGAGCAGTACTTC.